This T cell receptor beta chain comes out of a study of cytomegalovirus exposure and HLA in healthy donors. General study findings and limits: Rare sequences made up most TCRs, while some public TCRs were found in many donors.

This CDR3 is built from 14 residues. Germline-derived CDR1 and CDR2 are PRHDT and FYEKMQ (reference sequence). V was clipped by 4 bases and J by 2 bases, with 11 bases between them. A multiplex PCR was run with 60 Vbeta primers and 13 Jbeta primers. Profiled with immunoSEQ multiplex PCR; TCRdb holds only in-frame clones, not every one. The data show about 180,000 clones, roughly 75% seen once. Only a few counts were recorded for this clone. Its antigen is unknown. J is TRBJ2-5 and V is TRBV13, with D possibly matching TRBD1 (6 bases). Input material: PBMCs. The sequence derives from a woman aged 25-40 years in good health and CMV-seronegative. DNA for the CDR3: TGTGCCAGCAGCTCCAGGGGACCACAAGAGACCCAGTACTTC. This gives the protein CASSSRGPQETQYF.